The present entry profiles one TCR beta chain with its context. Assay: immunoSEQ multiplex PCR; the TCRdb copy retains only in-frame clones and omits some. The sample has 100,000 or so clones, roughly 94% seen once. These data are taken from a study of technical replicates of blood from four donors. This CDR3 region has 12 residues. Germline loops: CDR1 MNHNY, CDR2 SVGAGI (reference sequence). V was trimmed by 2 bases and J by 3 bases, leaving 5 bases between them. Material for sequencing was T cells isolated from PBMCs. This chain connects TRBV6-6 to TRBJ2-7; D may be TRBD1 (5 bases). The clonotype was recovered from a human donor in good health. The CDR3 spells CASSYRGYEQYF. DNA of the CDR3: TGTGCCAGCAGTTACAGGGGCTACGAGCAGTACTTC.